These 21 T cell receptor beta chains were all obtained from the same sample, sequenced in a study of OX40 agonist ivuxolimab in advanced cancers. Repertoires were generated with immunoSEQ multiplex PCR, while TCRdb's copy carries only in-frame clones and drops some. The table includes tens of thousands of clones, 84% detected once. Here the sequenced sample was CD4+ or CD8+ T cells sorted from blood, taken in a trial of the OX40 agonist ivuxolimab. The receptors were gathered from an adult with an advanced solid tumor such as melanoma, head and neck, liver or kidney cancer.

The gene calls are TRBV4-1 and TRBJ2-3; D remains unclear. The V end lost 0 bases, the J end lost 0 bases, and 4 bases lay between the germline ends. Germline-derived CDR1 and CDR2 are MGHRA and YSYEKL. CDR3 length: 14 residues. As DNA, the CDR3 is TGCGCCAGCAGCCAAGACGCAAGCACAGATACGCAGTATTTT. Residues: CASSQDASTDTQYF.

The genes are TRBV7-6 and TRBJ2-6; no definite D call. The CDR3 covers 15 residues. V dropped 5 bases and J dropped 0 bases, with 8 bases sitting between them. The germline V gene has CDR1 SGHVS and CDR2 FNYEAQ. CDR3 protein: CASSPRISGANVLTF. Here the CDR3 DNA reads TGTGCCAGCAGCCCCCGGATCTCTGGGGCCAACGTCCTGACTTTC.

CDR3 loop: CATSRDQMLAGSYEQYF. Here the CDR3 DNA reads TGTGCCACCAGCAGAGACCAGATGTTAGCGGGATCCTACGAGCAGTACTTC. The chain carries TRBV15 and TRBJ2-7; 8 positions match TRBD2. Germline V CDR1 and CDR2: LNHNV, YYDKDF (reference sequence). The CDR3 has 17 residues. Trimming removed 0 bases from V and 1 base from J; junction bases left unmatched: 8. Combining the CDR3 with reference TRBV15 and TRBJ2-7 gives the whole variable domain DAMVIQNPRYQVTQFGKPVTLSCSQTLNHNVMYWYQQKSSQAPKLLFHYYDKDFNNEADTPDNFQSRRPNTSFCFLDIRSPGLGDTAMYLCATSRDQMLAGSYEQYFGPGTRLTVT.

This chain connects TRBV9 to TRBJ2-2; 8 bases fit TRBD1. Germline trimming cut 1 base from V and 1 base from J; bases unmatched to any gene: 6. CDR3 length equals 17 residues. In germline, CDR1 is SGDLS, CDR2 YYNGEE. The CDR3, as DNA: TGTGCCAGCAGCGTATTTAGGACAGGGATGAACACCGGGGAGCTGTTTTTT. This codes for CASSVFRTGMNTGELFF.

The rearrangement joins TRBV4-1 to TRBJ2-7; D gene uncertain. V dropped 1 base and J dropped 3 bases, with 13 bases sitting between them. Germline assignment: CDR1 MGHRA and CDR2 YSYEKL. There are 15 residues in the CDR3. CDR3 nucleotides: TGCGCCAGCAGCCAAGGAACGACGGGTAACTACGAGCAGTACTTC. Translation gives CASSQGTTGNYEQYF.

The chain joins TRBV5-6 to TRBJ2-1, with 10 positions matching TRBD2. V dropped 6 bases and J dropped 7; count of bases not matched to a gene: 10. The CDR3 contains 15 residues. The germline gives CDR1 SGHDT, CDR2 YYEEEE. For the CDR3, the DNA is TGTGCCAGCATCCCAAAGCGGGGGGGCCCGAATGAGCAGTTCTTC. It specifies CASIPKRGGPNEQFF.

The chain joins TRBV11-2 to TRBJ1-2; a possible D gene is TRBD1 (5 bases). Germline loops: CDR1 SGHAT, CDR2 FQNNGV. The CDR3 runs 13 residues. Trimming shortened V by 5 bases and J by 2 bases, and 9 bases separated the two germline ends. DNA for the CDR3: TGTGCCAGCAGCATGGGGCTCAACTATGGCTACACCTTC. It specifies CASSMGLNYGYTF.

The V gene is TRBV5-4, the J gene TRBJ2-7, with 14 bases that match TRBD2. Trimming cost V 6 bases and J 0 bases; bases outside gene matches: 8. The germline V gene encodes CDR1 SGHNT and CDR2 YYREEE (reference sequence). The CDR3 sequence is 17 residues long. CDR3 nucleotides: TGTGCCAGCATTAAGGGGACTAGCGGGGGCTCCTCCTACGAGCAGTACTTC. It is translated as CASIKGTSGGSSYEQYF.

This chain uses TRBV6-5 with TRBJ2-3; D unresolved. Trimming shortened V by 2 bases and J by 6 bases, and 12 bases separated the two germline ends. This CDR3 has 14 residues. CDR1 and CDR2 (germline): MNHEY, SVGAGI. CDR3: CASSYEAEGDTQYF. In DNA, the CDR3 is TGTGCCAGCAGTTACGAGGCAGAAGGGGATACGCAGTATTTT.

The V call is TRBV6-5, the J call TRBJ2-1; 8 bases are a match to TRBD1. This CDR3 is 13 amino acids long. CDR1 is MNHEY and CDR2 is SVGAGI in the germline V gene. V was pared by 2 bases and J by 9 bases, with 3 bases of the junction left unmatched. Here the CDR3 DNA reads TGTGCCAGCAGTTACGGACAGGGCAGTGAGCAGTTCTTC. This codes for CASSYGQGSEQFF.

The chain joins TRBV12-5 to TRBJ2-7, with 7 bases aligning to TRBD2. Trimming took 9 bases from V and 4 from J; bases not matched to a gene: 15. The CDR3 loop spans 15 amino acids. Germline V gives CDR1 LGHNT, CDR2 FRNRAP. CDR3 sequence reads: CASGPLAGEGYEQYF. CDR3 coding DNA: TGTGCTAGCGGTCCCCTGGCGGGAGAAGGGTACGAGCAGTACTTC.

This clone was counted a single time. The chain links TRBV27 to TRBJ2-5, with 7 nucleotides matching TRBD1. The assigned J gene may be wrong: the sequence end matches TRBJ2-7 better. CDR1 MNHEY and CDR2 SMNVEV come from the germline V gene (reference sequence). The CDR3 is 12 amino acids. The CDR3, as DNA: TGTGCCAGCAGTTCGACAGGGAACGAGCAGTACTTC. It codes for CASSSTGNEQYF.

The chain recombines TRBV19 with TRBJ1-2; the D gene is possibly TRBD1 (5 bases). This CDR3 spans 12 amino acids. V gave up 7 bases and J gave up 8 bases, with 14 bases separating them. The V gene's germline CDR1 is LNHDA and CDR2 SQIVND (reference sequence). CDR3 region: CASTNGASGYTF. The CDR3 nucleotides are TGTGCCAGTACCAACGGGGCCTCAGGCTACACCTTC.

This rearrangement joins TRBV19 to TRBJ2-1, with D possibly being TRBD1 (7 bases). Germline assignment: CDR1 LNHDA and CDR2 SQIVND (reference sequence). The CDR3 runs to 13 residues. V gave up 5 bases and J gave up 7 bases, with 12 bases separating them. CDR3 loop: CASSRQGGNEQFF. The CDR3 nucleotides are TGTGCCAGTAGTCGGCAGGGGGGTAATGAGCAGTTCTTC.

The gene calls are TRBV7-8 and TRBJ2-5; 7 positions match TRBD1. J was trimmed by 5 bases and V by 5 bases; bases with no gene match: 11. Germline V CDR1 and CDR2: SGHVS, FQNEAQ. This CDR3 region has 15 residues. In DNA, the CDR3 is TGTGCCAGCAGCCTGACAGGGTCCCCTTACGAGACCCAGTACTTC. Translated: CASSLTGSPYETQYF.

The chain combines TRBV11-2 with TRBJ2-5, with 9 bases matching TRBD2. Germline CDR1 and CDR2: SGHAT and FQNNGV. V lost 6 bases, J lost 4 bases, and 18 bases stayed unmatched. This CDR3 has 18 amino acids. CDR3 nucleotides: TGTGCCAGCAGGGACAGTCGTGGTGCGGGAGGGCCGGGAGAGACCCAGTACTTC. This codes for CASRDSRGAGGPGETQYF.

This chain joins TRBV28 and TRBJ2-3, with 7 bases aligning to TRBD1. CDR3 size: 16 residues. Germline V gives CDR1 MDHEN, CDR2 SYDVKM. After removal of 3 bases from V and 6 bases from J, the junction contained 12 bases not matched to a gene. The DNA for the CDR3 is TGTGCCAGCAGTTTTGTACAGGGGTCCGCAGTTGATACGCAGTATTTT. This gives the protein CASSFVQGSAVDTQYF.

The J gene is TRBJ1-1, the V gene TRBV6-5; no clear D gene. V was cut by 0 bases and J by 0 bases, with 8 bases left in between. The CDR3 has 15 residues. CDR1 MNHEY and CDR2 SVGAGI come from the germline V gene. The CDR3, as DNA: TGTGCCAGCAGTTACTCGAACACCCTGAACACTGAAGCTTTCTTT. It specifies CASSYSNTLNTEAFF.

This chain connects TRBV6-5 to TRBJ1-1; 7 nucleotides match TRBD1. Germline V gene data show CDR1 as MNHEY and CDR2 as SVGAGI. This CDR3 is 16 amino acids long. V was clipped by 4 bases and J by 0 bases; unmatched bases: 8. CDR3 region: CASSSRDSKMNTEAFF. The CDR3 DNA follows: TGTGCCAGCAGTTCCCGGGACAGCAAGATGAACACTGAAGCTTTCTTT.

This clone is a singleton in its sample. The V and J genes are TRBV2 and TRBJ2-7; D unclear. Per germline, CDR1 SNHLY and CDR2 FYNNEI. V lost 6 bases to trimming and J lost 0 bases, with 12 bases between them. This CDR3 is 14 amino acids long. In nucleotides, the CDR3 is TGTGCCAGCAGCGCCCGTTACGACTCCTACGAGCAGTACTTC. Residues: CASSARYDSYEQYF.

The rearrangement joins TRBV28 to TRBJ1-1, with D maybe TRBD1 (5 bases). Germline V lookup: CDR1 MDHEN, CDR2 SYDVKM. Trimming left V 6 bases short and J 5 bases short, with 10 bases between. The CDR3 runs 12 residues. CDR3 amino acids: CASRSGGTEAFF. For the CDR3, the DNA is TGTGCCAGCAGGTCTGGGGGAACTGAAGCTTTCTTT.